This is a list of T cell receptor beta chains from one sample in a study of glioma-infiltrating T cells. TCRdb re-called the multiplex PCR reads with MiXCR, one entry per CDR3 protein. The sample yields fewer than 55,000 distinct CDR3 sequences, around 24% seen once. Sequencing was done on a sample of glioma tissue, nonneoplastic brain tissue, or PBMCs (not recorded which). The receptors here all came from a human donor with low-grade glioma or glioblastoma, undergoing nonglioma brain surgery, or in good health (not recorded which). Both conserved end residues are part of each CDR3. A D gene is named only where the DNA matches it firmly. The size field is filled for only some rows; it gives once, few, many or a size class.

size,V,D,length,J,CDR3,DNA
few,TRBV13,-,13,TRBJ2-7,CASSSRDSYEQYF,TGTGCCAGCAGTTCCCGGGACTCCTACGAGCAGTACTTC
many,TRBV28,-,16,TRBJ2-5,CASSPLEVTDQETQYF,TGTGCCAGCAGTCCCCTCGAGGTCACCGACCAAGAGACCCAGTACTTC
many,TRBV12-3/TRBV12-4,TRBD2,14,TRBJ2-1,CASSPWTSSNEQFF,TGTGCCAGCAGTCCGTGGACTAGTTCGAATGAGCAGTTCTTC
-,TRBV20-1,-,14,TRBJ1-2,CSARDVGTPGGYTF,TGCAGTGCTAGAGATGTCGGGACACCAGGCGGCTACACCTTC
many,TRBV11-2,-,13,TRBJ2-5,CASGTSRQETQYF,TGTGCCAGCGGAACTAGCCGCCAAGAGACCCAGTACTTC
many,TRBV28,-,17,TRBJ1-5,CASSLFTGTPSNQPQHF,TGTGCCAGCAGTTTATTCACAGGGACCCCGAGCAATCAGCCCCAGCATTTT
many,TRBV6-1,TRBD2,16,TRBJ2-5,CASSVSASGGKETQYF,TGTGCCAGCAGTGTTTCCGCTAGCGGGGGGAAAGAGACCCAGTACTTC
many,TRBV10-3,TRBD1,12,TRBJ1-2,CAGGQENYGYTF,TGTGCCGGCGGACAGGAGAACTATGGCTACACCTTC
many,TRBV28,-,15,TRBJ2-7,CASSSPFEGRYEQYF,TGTGCCAGCAGTTCCCCCTTTGAGGGGCGGTACGAGCAGTACTTC
many,TRBV10-3,-,14,TRBJ2-3,CAIMRDGSTDTQYF,TGTGCCATCATGAGGGACGGAAGCACAGATACGCAGTATTTT
many,TRBV7-2,-,13,TRBJ2-1,CASRRNPGHEQFF,TGTGCCAGCAGGCGTAATCCCGGGCATGAGCAGTTCTTC
-,TRBV29-1,-,12,TRBJ2-1,CSVVRGRGEQFF,TGCAGCGTAGTGCGGGGCCGCGGTGAGCAGTTCTTC
many,TRBV2,TRBD1,15,TRBJ1-1,CASSLHETGGSEAFF,TGTGCCAGCAGCCTCCACGAGACAGGGGGCTCTGAAGCTTTCTTT
few,TRBV4-2,-,14,TRBJ1-2,CASSQELRNYGYTF,TGTGCCAGCAGCCAAGAGCTAAGAAACTATGGCTACACCTTC
once,TRBV20-1,-,16,TRBJ2-1,CSARNALRVRYNEQFF,TGCAGTGCTAGAAATGCCCTAAGGGTACGATACAATGAGCAGTTCTTC
few,TRBV19,TRBD2,16,TRBJ2-1,CASSIYSGGGNNEQFF,TGTGCCAGTAGTATATATAGCGGGGGGGGAAACAATGAGCAGTTCTTC
medium-sized,TRBV6-1,-,11,TRBJ1-1,CASSGGFEAFF,TGTGCCAGCAGTGGGGGCTTTGAAGCTTTCTTT